One and the same sample provided the 32 T cell receptor beta chains below, sequenced in a study of T cell responses to AZD1222 COVID-19 vaccine. Data came from immunoSEQ multiplex PCR; TCRdb stores just in-frame clones and leaves some out. The table shows 200,000 to 300,000 clones, with more than 80% occurring only once. The material sequenced was peripheral blood, taken on day 0 of AZD1222 vaccination. The source is an adult in good health.

This chain uses TRBV4-1 with TRBJ1-6, with 9 bases that match TRBD1. V trimming: 1 base; J trimming: 13 bases; junction bases outside the gene matches: 2. The CDR3 length is 13 residues. CDR1 is MGHRA and CDR2 is YSYEKL in the germline V gene. CDR3 amino acids: CASSQGGTGPLHF. CDR3 bases: TGCGCCAGCAGCCAAGGGGGGACAGGGCCCCTCCACTTT.

The table lists this clone with a few counts. This chain joins TRBV7-8 and TRBJ1-2, with TRBD1 matching 8 bases. Germline lookup yields CDR1 SGHVS and CDR2 FQNEAQ. Trimming at V came to 1 base and at J to 6 bases, leaving 1 base not matched to a gene. The CDR3 runs 13 residues. CDR3 in amino acids: CASSLDRGNGYTF. In nucleotides, the CDR3 is TGTGCCAGCAGCTTAGACAGGGGGAATGGCTACACCTTC.

J is TRBJ1-4 and V is TRBV5-1; 7 positions match TRBD1. Germline lookup yields CDR1 SGHRS and CDR2 YFSETQ. V shed 2 bases and J 6 bases; nucleotides not matched to a gene: 7. The CDR3 totals 15 residues. CDR3 coding DNA: TGCGCCAGCAGCTTATCGGCAGGGGGATATGAAAAACTGTTTTTT. Its protein is CASSLSAGGYEKLFF.

This chain joins TRBV5-1 and TRBJ2-2; no clear D. This CDR3 has 16 amino acids. The V gene's germline CDR1 is SGHRS and CDR2 YFSETQ. The V end was cut by 0 bases, the J end by 3 bases, with 12 bases between. The CDR3 loop reads CASSLGPRKDTGELFF. In DNA form, the CDR3 reads TGCGCCAGCAGCTTGGGCCCGAGGAAGGACACCGGGGAGCTGTTTTTT.

The gene calls are TRBV5-1 and TRBJ2-3; TRBD2 aligns across 7 bases. Germline CDR1 reads SGHRS; CDR2 reads YFSETQ. The J segment lost 6 bases and the V segment lost 0 bases, leaving 10 bases of the junction unmatched. CDR3 size: 16 residues. The CDR3 protein is CASSLELAAPFDTQYF. The CDR3 DNA follows: TGCGCCAGCAGCTTGGAGCTAGCGGCACCTTTTGATACGCAGTATTTT.

V is TRBV27 and J is TRBJ2-7; D may match TRBD1 or TRBD2 (5 bases each). CDR3 length equals 13 residues. V dropped 3 bases and J dropped 6 bases, with 12 bases sitting between them. Germline V gene lookup returns CDR1 MNHEY and CDR2 SMNVEV (reference sequence). The CDR3 is CASSLRGSFEQYF. Written as DNA, the CDR3 is TGTGCCAGCAGTTTGAGGGGCAGTTTCGAGCAGTACTTC.

V and J are TRBV5-1 and TRBJ2-7; 9 nucleotides align to TRBD1. In germline, CDR1 is SGHRS, CDR2 YFSETQ. The length of the CDR3 is 15 residues. V lost 4 bases to trimming and J lost 0 bases; unmatched junction nucleotides: 5. The DNA for the CDR3 is TGCGCCAGCAGCCGGACAGGGGAGTTCTCCTACGAGCAGTACTTC. This translates into CASSRTGEFSYEQYF.

The chain links TRBV4-3 to TRBJ2-3; D is perhaps TRBD2 (6 bases). Germline V gives CDR1 LGHNA, CDR2 YSLEER. CDR3 size: 13 residues. Trimming took 0 bases from V and 5 from J, leaving 6 bases between them. The CDR3 region has the DNA TGCGCCAGCAGCCAAGAGGGGGGAGATACGCAGTATTTT. The encoded protein is CASSQEGGDTQYF.

The V call is TRBV19, the J call TRBJ2-3, with 8 bases matching TRBD2. The CDR3 is made up of 16 amino acids. V dropped 2 bases and J dropped 5; count of bases not matched to a gene: 9. Germline V CDR1 and CDR2: LNHDA, SQIVND (reference sequence). CDR3 in DNA: TGTGCCAGTAGTATACGATCGGGAGGGCCGAAAGATACGCAGTATTTT. It translates to CASSIRSGGPKDTQYF.

This rearrangement joins TRBV6-5 to TRBJ1-1; tentatively, D is TRBD1 (5 bases). CDR1 MNHEY and CDR2 SVGAGI come from the germline V gene. The CDR3 is 14 amino acids. Deletions cut 1 base from V and 2 bases from J, with 8 bases between. CDR3 amino acids: CASSYYQGNTEAFF. In DNA, the CDR3 is TGTGCCAGCAGTTACTACCAGGGAAACACTGAAGCTTTCTTT.

This clone has only one observation. The rearrangement joins TRBV18 to TRBJ2-7, with 11 bases fitting TRBD2. CDR1 and CDR2 from the germline V gene are KGHSH and LQKENI. J lost 4 bases, V lost 4 bases, and 12 bases had no gene match. The CDR3 runs to 17 residues. The CDR3 DNA is TGTGCCAGCTCACAGGGCCTTGGGACTAGCGGAAAATACGAGCAGTACTTC. It codes for CASSQGLGTSGKYEQYF.

A remark on this clone: Other DNA sequences in the same sample also yield this CDR3. This rearrangement joins TRBV6-2 or TRBV6-3 to TRBJ2-5; D possibly corresponds to TRBD1 (6 bases). The germline V gene has CDR1 MNHEY and CDR2 SVGEGT. V shed 5 bases and J shed 5 bases, with 6 bases lying between them. This CDR3 is built from 11 residues. The CDR3 coding sequence is TGTGCCAGCAGTCAGGGGGAGACCCAGTACTTC. Protein product: CASSQGETQYF.

This rearrangement joins TRBV4-1 to TRBJ2-7; possibly TRBD2 for D (5 bases). V was shortened by 3 bases and J by 1 base, with 16 bases between the two germline ends. Germline V gene lookup returns CDR1 MGHRA and CDR2 YSYEKL. The CDR3 loop spans 16 amino acids. CDR3 amino acids: CASSQELEAVSYEQYF. The CDR3 region has the DNA TGCGCCAGCAGCCAGGAACTGGAGGCGGTTTCCTACGAGCAGTACTTC.

This clone occurred once. The chain uses TRBV2 and TRBJ1-4; D may be TRBD1 (5 bases). Germline loops: CDR1 SNHLY, CDR2 FYNNEI. The V and J ends lost 2 bases and 0 bases respectively, with 10 bases between them. CDR3 length: 16 amino acids. The DNA for the CDR3 is TGTGCCAGCAGTGAATCAGGGTGGGCAACTAATGAAAAACTGTTTTTT. Protein product: CASSESGWATNEKLFF.

The chain has TRBV5-1 and TRBJ1-4; no clear D. CDR3 length: 16 residues. V was shortened by 0 bases and J by 8 bases, with 17 bases between the two germline ends. The germline V gene encodes CDR1 SGHRS and CDR2 YFSETQ. CDR3 sequence (DNA): TGCGCCAGCAGCTTGGGGGGTCAGACGTTTGGGGAAAAACTGTTTTTT. Residues: CASSLGGQTFGEKLFF.

J is TRBJ1-2 and V is TRBV3-1 (or the pseudogene TRBV3-2); TRBD1 is a possible D gene (5 bases). The CDR3 sequence is 12 residues long. V dropped 1 base and J dropped 8 bases, with 8 bases sitting between them. CDR1 LGHDT and CDR2 YNNKEL come from the germline V gene (reference sequence). The CDR3 loop is CASSQAGTGYTF. DNA for the CDR3: TGTGCCAGCAGCCAAGCAGGGACCGGCTACACCTTC.

The chain is built from TRBV5-3 and TRBJ1-4; D not resolved. TRBV5-3 is an open reading frame whose function is uncertain. With 1 base removed from V and 8 bases from J, the gap between germline ends came to 6 bases. This CDR3 is built from 12 residues. For the CDR3, the DNA is TGTGCCAGAAGCTTGCCGGCCGAAAAACTGTTTTTT. It is translated as CARSLPAEKLFF.

This chain links TRBV6-2 or TRBV6-3 with TRBJ1-1; D is perhaps TRBD1 (5 bases). This CDR3 is 15 amino acids long. Trimming shortened V by 4 bases and J by 0 bases, and 12 bases separated the two germline ends. Germline loops: CDR1 MNHEY, CDR2 SVGEGT. This CDR3 is CASSFFTGMNTEAFF. CDR3 bases: TGTGCCAGCAGTTTCTTTACAGGCATGAACACTGAAGCTTTCTTT.

The V call is TRBV20-1, the J call TRBJ1-2; D is ambiguous. The germline V gene has CDR1 DFQATT and CDR2 SNEGSKA (reference sequence). Trimming cost V 3 bases and J 4 bases, with 6 bases left between them. The CDR3 has 11 residues. CDR3 sequence reads: CSASKIYGYTF. CDR3 bases: TGCAGTGCTAGTAAAATCTATGGCTACACCTTC.

The V and J genes are TRBV5-1 and TRBJ2-2; D unresolved. The V end lost 4 bases, the J end lost 6 bases, and 7 bases lay between the germline ends. The CDR3 covers 12 residues. Per germline, CDR1 SGHRS and CDR2 YFSETQ. CDR3 sequence (DNA): TGCGCCAGCAGCCAGCCTTCCGGGGAGCTGTTTTTT. This codes for CASSQPSGELFF.

The chain employs TRBV10-2 and TRBJ1-3, with D unclear. CDR3 length: 14 amino acids. Germline V gene lookup returns CDR1 WSHSY and CDR2 SAAADI. V lost 8 bases, J lost 4 bases, and 15 bases lay in between. CDR3 in amino acids: CASRGGSGGNTIYF. CDR3 DNA: TGCGCCAGCCGTGGTGGATCGGGCGGAAACACCATATATTTT.

The rearrangement uses TRBV5-1 and TRBJ2-5; D possibly matches TRBD1 or TRBD2 (5 bases each). Germline V CDR1 and CDR2: SGHRS, YFSETQ. The V end lost 0 bases, the J end lost 4 bases, and 16 bases lay between the germline ends. The CDR3 totals 16 residues. DNA for the CDR3: TGCGCCAGCAGCTTGGATGGGACGGAATGGAGAGAGACCCAGTACTTC. This translates into CASSLDGTEWRETQYF.

The rearrangement links TRBV28 to TRBJ1-2; D might be TRBD1 (6 bases). Germline loops: CDR1 MDHEN, CDR2 SYDVKM. Trimming pared 1 base from V and 5 bases from J, leaving 11 bases between. The CDR3 contains 14 residues. The CDR3 loop reads CASSLSFGQYGYTF. The CDR3 nucleotides are TGTGCCAGCAGTTTATCCTTCGGACAGTATGGCTACACCTTC.

V and J are TRBV7-9 and TRBJ1-5; tentative D call: TRBD1 (6 bases). The V end lost 5 bases, the J end lost 4 bases, and 12 bases lay between the germline ends. The V gene's germline CDR1 is SEHNR and CDR2 FQNEAQ (reference sequence). The CDR3 spans 14 residues. CDR3 loop: CASSRGGANQPQHF. The DNA for the CDR3 is TGTGCCAGCAGCCGCGGGGGGGCGAATCAGCCCCAGCATTTT.

The V gene is TRBV14, the J gene TRBJ1-4; D call uncertain. This CDR3 region has 14 residues. Germline V gene data show CDR1 as SGHDN and CDR2 as FVKESK. Trimming removed 4 bases at V and 3 bases at J, with 9 bases between. Here the CDR3 reads CASSPRSANEKLFF. The CDR3 bases are TGTGCCAGCAGCCCAAGGAGTGCTAATGAAAAACTGTTTTTT.

V is TRBV7-8 and J is TRBJ1-4; the D gene is possibly TRBD1 (5 bases). V lost 4 bases, J lost 8 bases, and 14 bases lay in between. Germline assignment: CDR1 SGHVS and CDR2 FQNEAQ. There are 14 residues in the CDR3. As DNA, the CDR3 is TGTGCCAGCAGCTCGGGACCCCGAGAGGAAAAACTGTTTTTT. It yields the protein CASSSGPREEKLFF. Complete variable domain (other parts from reference TRBV7-8 and TRBJ1-4): GAGVSQSPRYKVAKRGQDVALRCDPISGHVSLFWYQQALGQGPEFLTYFQNEAQLDKSGLPSDRFFAERPEGSVSTLKIQRTQQEDSAVYLCASSSGPREEKLFFGSGTQLSVL.

This clone was counted a single time. The chain carries TRBV6-6 and TRBJ1-5; D remains unclear. The germline V and J ends were trimmed by 4 bases and 4 bases, with 11 bases remaining between them. Germline values: CDR1 MNHNY, CDR2 SVGAGI (reference sequence). This CDR3 is 14 amino acids long. Here the CDR3 DNA reads TGTGCCAGCAGTTCGACTCATAGGAATCAGCCCCAGCATTTT. Translating it yields CASSSTHRNQPQHF.

The chain combines TRBV11-1 with TRBJ2-7; 9 bases align to TRBD1. With 5 bases clipped from V and 2 bases from J, the junction kept 4 bases outside the gene matches. The CDR3 is 14 residues long. The germline gives CDR1 SGHAT, CDR2 FQDESV (reference sequence). This CDR3 is CASSRGQGTYEQYF. The DNA for the CDR3 is TGTGCCAGCAGCCGGGGACAGGGAACCTACGAGCAGTACTTC.

The chain recombines TRBV6-6 with TRBJ2-2, with 7 bases fitting TRBD1. Losses at the gene ends were 5 bases for V and 3 bases for J; bases not matched to a gene: 6. This CDR3 contains 15 residues. Germline values: CDR1 MNHNY, CDR2 SVGAGI (reference sequence). CDR3 coding DNA: TGTGCCAGCAGTGAGGGACAGTTAGACACCGGGGAGCTGTTTTTT. Its translation: CASSEGQLDTGELFF.

This clone was observed a single time. The chain employs TRBV20-1 and TRBJ2-1; perhaps TRBD2 as D (6 bases). This CDR3 is built from 14 residues. Germline values: CDR1 DFQATT, CDR2 SNEGSKA (reference sequence). V lost 3 bases to trimming and J lost 4 bases, with 13 bases between them. The CDR3: CSASFQRVYNEQFF. As DNA, the CDR3 is TGCAGTGCTAGTTTCCAGCGGGTATACAATGAGCAGTTCTTC.

CDR3 protein: CASRGTGGFGELFF. CDR3 in DNA: TGTGCCAGCAGGGGGACAGGGGGGTTCGGGGAGCTGTTTTTT. The rearrangement links TRBV27 to TRBJ2-2, with TRBD1 identical over 11 bases. There are 14 residues in the CDR3. With V trimmed by 6 bases and J by 7 bases, 4 bases remained unmatched. Germline V gene sequence: CDR1 MNHEY, CDR2 SMNVEV (reference sequence).

The rearrangement links TRBV28 to TRBJ1-6; D gene uncertain. This CDR3 comprises 15 residues. Trimming left V 0 bases short and J 7 bases short, with 10 bases between. Germline CDR1 MDHEN, CDR2 SYDVKM. The CDR3 DNA is TGTGCCAGCAGTTTATGGACACCACGCAATTCACCCCTCCACTTT. Encoded protein: CASSLWTPRNSPLHF.